The source of this T cell receptor (beta chain) is a study of T cell repertoires in cytomegalovirus infection (dated by TCRdb to between 2018 and 2020). Broadly, across the study: Peptide stimulations targeted recently identified HLA-C-restricted CMV epitopes, whose presentation resists viral immunomodulation, together with well-studied HLA-B-restricted epitopes. The HLA type of each donor mattered for the analysis, because public TCR beta signatures pointed to carriage of CMV infection along with the matching HLA type. Summary of the overall study and its limitations: The ex vivo response was dominated by HLA-C-restricted CMV-specific TCR beta clonotypes, which also provided the single most frequent clonotype in two of eight donors. Carriers of CMV infection plus the relevant HLA type were discriminated by the cumulative frequency of public TCR beta family members in the study cohort and in an independent roughly 340-donor cohort.

A distance of 15 bases separates the germline ends of V and J, which lose 5 bases and 5 bases respectively. Including cysteine and phenylalanine, the CDR3 has 14 amino acids. Just the 42-base CDR3 DNA is kept, in frame starting at base 1. Sequences MNHEY (CDR1) and SVGEGT (CDR2) are obtained from the germline V gene. The treatment or condition tag for this specimen amounts to: in vitro stimulation with specific CMV peptide epitopes to enrich CMV-specific T cells. The sequencer was an Illumina HiSeq 1500. TCRdb cleaned the public reads at Q25 with fastp, built clones with MiXCR and kept in-frame beta chains. Each entry merges the rows of one CDR3 protein and shows their most common DNA and genes. A total of 40,000 to 60,000 distinct CDR3 sequences appear in this sample, about a fifth of them only once. About 90% of the sample is taken by the ten largest. This clonotype was recorded a few times. Its recognized antigen is unknown. No much larger clonotype is one base removed from it; base qualities were not supplied.

Recombination connected TRBV6-2 or TRBV6-3 to TRBJ1-1; TRBD1 is possibly the D segment (5 matching bases). This TCR was recovered from a human donor in good health (CMV status not recorded). Some clones in this sample may be carry-over from other donors' samples. The sample in question was CD8+ T cells from cultured PBMCs, obtained from culture after CMV antigen stimulation. The CDR3 region: CASSMGRRGTEAFF. The nucleotide sequence reads as follows: TGTGCCAGCAGTATGGGCCGGAGGGGAACTGAAGCTTTCTTT.